This paragraph reports one TCR beta chain. This sample was taken from a study of blood T cell repertoires in COVID-19. Study-level background: The study drew acute and convalescent COVID-19 samples from the United States, Italy and Spain. PBMCs, B-cell-depleted T cells, or T cells were the source of the cDNA or gDNA that made up the material.

In the original processing: Amplified reference gene primers provided the basis for estimating nucleated cell counts. Clones were read by immunoSEQ multiplex PCR, and TCRdb kept only the in-frame ones, dropping some. V, J and clone size derive from that table, while D and trimming were established from the DNA sequence. The sample has 150,000 to 200,000 clones; 75% to 95% are singletons. Germline CDR1 MNHNS, CDR2 SASEGT. This CDR3 is 13 amino acids long. The V and J ends lost 2 bases and 6 bases respectively, with 7 bases between them. The chain combines TRBV6-1 with TRBJ2-2; D is uncertain. The origin of this receptor is a man aged 45-65 years with acute or convalescent COVID-19. Sequencing was done on a sample of peripheral blood. The CDR3 loop reads CASSELRPGELFF. CDR3 DNA sequence: TGTGCCAGCAGTGAACTTCGTCCCGGGGAGCTGTTTTTT.